This T cell receptor (beta chain) comes out of a study of T cell repertoires in cytomegalovirus infection (dated by TCRdb to about 2019). General notes on the study: Recently identified HLA-C-restricted CMV epitopes, whose presentation resists viral immunomodulation, were targeted by peptide stimulations together with well-studied HLA-B-restricted epitopes. The HLA type of each donor mattered for the analysis, because public TCR beta signatures pointed to carriage of CMV infection along with the matching HLA type. The full study reports these points: In both this cohort and an independent roughly 350-donor cohort, the cumulative frequency of public TCR beta family members distinguished carriers of CMV infection plus the relevant HLA type. The ex vivo response was dominated by HLA-C-restricted CMV-specific TCR beta clonotypes, which also provided the single most frequent clonotype in two of eight donors.

There are a few counts of this clonotype. What antigen it recognizes has not been identified. The input lacks base qualities; no much larger clone sits a single base away. V is reduced by 4 bases and J by 4 bases, leaving a spacing of 11 bases between them. The CDR3 has 14 amino acids, counting the end cysteine and phenylalanine. Only the CDR3 portion is preserved as DNA: 42 bases, with reading frame beginning at the first base. According to the germline V gene, CDR1 reads SGHVS and CDR2 reads FQNEAQ. TCRdb shows the sequencer as Illumina HiSeq 1500. The raw public reads went through TCRdb reprocessing: fastp at Q25, MiXCR clone calling, in-frame beta chains kept. Identical CDR3 proteins give one entry, which carries the most common genes and DNA. The sample table shows 250,000 to 300,000 distinct CDR3 sequences, and about 20% are seen once. Jointly, the top ten make up about 20% of the sample. This sample's treatment or condition label indicates: in vitro stimulation with specific CMV peptide epitopes to enrich CMV-specific T cells.

The material was cultured PBMCs, obtained from culture after CMV antigen stimulation. The chain links TRBV7-8 with TRBJ2-1; too little of a D gene remains to name it. The sequence came from a human donor in good health (CMV status not recorded). Some clones in this sample may be carry-over from other donors' samples. The CDR3 corresponds to CASSSRTYYNEQFF. At the DNA level, the sequence is TGTGCCAGCAGCTCCCGGACCTATTACAATGAGCAGTTCTTC.